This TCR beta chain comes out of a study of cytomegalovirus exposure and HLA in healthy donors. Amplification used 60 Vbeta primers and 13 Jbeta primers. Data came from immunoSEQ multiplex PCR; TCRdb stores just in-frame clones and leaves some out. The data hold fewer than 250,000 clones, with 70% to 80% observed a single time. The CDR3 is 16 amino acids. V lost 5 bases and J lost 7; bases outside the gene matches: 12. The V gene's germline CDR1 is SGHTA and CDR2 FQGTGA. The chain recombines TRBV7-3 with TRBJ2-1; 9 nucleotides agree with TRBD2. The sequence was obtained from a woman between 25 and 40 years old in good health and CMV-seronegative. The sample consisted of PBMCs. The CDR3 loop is CASSARAGGGENEQFF. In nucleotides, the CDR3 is TGTGCCAGCAGCGCTAGGGCGGGAGGGGGTGAGAATGAGCAGTTCTTC. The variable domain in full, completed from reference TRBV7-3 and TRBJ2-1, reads GAGVSQTPSNKVTEKGKYVELRCDPISGHTALYWYRQSLGQGPEFLIYFQGTGAADDSGLPNDRFFAVRPEGSVSTLKIQRTERGDSAVYLCASSARAGGGENEQFFGPGTRLTVL.